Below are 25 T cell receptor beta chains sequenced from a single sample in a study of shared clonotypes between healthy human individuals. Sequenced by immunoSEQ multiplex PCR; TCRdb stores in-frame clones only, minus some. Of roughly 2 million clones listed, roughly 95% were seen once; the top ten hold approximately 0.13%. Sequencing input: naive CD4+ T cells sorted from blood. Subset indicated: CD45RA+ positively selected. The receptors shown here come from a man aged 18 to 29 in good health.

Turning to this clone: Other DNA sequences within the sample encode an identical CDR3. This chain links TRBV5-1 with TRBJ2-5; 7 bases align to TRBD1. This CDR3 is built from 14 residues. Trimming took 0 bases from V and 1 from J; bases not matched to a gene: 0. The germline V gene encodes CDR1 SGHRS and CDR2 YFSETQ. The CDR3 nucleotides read TGCGCCAGCAGCTTGGCAGGGGGCCAAGAGACCCAGTACTTC. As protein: CASSLAGGQETQYF.

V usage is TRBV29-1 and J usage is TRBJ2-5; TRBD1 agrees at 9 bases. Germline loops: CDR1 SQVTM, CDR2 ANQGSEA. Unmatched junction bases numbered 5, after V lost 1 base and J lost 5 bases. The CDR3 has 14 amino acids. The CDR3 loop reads CSVEVSGTGETQYF. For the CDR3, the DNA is TGCAGCGTTGAAGTATCCGGGACAGGGGAGACCCAGTACTTC.

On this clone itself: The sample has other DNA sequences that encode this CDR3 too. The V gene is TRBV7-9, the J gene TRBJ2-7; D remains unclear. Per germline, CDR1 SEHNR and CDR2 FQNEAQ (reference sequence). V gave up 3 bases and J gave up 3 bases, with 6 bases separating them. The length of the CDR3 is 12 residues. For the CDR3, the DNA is TGTGCCAGCAGCTTTCAGAGCTACGAGCAGTACTTC. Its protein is CASSFQSYEQYF.

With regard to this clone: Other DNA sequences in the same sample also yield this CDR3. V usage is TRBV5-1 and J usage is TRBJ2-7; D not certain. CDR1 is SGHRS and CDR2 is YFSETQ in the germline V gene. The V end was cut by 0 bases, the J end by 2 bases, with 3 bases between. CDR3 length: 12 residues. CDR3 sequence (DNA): TGCGCCAGCAGCTTGGAGCCCTACGAGCAGTACTTC. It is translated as CASSLEPYEQYF.

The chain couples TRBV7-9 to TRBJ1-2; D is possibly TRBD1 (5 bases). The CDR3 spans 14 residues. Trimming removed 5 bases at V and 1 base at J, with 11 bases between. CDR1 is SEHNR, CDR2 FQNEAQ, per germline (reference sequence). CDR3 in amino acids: CASSTRQFNYGYTF. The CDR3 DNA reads TGTGCCAGCAGCACCAGACAGTTTAACTATGGCTACACCTTC.

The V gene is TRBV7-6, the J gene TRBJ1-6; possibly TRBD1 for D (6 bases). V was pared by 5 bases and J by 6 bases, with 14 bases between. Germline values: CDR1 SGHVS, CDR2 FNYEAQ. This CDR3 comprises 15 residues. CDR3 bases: TGTGCCAGCAGCCCAGGGGTAGGAACTAATTCACCCCTCCACTTT. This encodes CASSPGVGTNSPLHF.

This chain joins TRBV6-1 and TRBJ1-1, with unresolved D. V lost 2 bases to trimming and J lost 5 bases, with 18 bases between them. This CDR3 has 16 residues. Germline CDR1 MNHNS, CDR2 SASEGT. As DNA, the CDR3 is TGTGCCAGCAGTGAACGATGGTCGGAATCGAGGACTGAAGCTTTCTTT. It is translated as CASSERWSESRTEAFF.

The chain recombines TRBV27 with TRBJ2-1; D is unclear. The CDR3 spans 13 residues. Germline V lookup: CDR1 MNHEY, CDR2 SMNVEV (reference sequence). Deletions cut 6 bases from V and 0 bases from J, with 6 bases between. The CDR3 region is CASRWASYNEQFF. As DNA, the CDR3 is TGTGCCAGCAGGTGGGCCTCCTACAATGAGCAGTTCTTC.

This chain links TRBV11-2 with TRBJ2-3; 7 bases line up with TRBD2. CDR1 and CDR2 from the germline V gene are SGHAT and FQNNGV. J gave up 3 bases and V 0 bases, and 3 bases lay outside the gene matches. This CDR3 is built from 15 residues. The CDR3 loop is CASSLDLGGTDTQYF. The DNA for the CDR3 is TGTGCCAGCAGCTTAGATCTCGGGGGGACAGATACGCAGTATTTT.

The CDR3: CAISDTGLANEKLFF. As DNA, the CDR3 is TGTGCCATCAGTGACACGGGTTTAGCTAATGAAAAACTGTTTTTT. The V call is TRBV10-3, the J call TRBJ1-4, with unresolved D. Germline V gene data show CDR1 as ENHRY and CDR2 as SYGVKD. The CDR3 is made up of 15 amino acids. With 3 bases removed from V and 3 bases from J, the gap between germline ends came to 11 bases.

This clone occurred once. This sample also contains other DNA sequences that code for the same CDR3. Here the CDR3 reads CASSQVGGGNQPQHF. In DNA, the CDR3 is TGCGCCAGCAGCCAAGTGGGAGGGGGGAATCAGCCCCAGCATTTT. V gene TRBV4-1 combines with J gene TRBJ1-5, with D possibly being TRBD1 (6 bases). The V gene lost 1 base and the J gene lost 4 bases, with 11 bases spanning the gap. Per germline, CDR1 MGHRA and CDR2 YSYEKL. The CDR3 is made up of 15 amino acids.

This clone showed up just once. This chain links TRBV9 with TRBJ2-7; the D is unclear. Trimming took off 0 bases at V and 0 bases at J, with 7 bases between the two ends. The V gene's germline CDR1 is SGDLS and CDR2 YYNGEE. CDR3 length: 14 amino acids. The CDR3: CASSVEVASYEQYF. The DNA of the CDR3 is TGTGCCAGCAGCGTAGAAGTGGCCTCCTACGAGCAGTACTTC. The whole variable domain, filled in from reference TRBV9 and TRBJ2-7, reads DSGVTQTPKHLITATGQRVTLRCSPRSGDLSVYWYQQSLDQGLQFLIQYYNGEERAKGNILERFSAQQFPDLHSELNLSSLELGDSALYFCASSVEVASYEQYFGPGTRLTVT.

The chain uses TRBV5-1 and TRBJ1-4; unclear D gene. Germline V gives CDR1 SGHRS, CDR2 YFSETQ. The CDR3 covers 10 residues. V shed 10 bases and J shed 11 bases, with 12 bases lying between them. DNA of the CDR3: TGCGCCCGACGGGGAGCCAAACTGTTTTTT. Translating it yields CARRGAKLFF.

This CDR3 is CASSFSAETTEKQYF. CDR3 DNA sequence: TGTGCCAGCAGCTTTTCGGCAGAGACAACCGAAAAGCAGTACTTC. The chain carries TRBV11-3 and TRBJ2-7; no definite D call. The CDR3 covers 15 residues. The V and J ends lost 3 bases and 8 bases respectively, with 20 bases between them. The germline CDR1 and CDR2 sequences are SGHNT and YENEEA.

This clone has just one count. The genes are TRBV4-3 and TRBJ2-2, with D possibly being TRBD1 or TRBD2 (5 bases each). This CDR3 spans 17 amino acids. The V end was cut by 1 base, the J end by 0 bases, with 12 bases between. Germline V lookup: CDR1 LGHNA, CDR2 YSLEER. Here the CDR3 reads CASSQAFGTANTGELFF. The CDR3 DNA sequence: TGCGCCAGCAGCCAAGCCTTCGGGACCGCGAACACCGGGGAGCTGTTTTTT.

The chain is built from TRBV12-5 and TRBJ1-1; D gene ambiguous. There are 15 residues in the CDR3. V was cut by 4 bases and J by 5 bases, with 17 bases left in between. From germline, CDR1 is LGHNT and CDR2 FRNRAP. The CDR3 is CASGYGDGGRTEAFF. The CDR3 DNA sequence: TGTGCTAGTGGTTACGGAGACGGAGGTAGGACTGAAGCTTTCTTT. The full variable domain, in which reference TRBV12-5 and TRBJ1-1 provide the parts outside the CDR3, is DARVTQTPRHKVTEMGQEVTMRCQPILGHNTVFWYRQTMMQGLELLAYFRNRAPLDDSGMPKDRFSAEMPDATLATLKIQPSEPRDSAVYFCASGYGDGGRTEAFFGQGTRLTVV.

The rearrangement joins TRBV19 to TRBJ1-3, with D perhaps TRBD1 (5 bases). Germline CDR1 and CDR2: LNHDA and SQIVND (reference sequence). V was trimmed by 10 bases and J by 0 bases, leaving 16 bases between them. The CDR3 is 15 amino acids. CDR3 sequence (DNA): TGTGCCATAAAAGGTGGGGACCTCTCTGGAAACACCATATATTTT. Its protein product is CAIKGGDLSGNTIYF.

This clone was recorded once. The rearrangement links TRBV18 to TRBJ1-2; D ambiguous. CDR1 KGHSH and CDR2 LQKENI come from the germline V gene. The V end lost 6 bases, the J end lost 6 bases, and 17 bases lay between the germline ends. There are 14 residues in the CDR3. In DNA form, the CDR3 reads TGTGCCAGCTCGCCCACAGATACATACGATGGCTACACCTTC. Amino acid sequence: CASSPTDTYDGYTF. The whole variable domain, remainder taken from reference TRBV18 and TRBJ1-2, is NAGVMQNPRHLVRRRGQEARLRCSPMKGHSHVYWYRQLPEEGLKFMVYLQKENIIDESGMPKERFSAEFPKEGPSILRIQQVVRGDSAAYFCASSPTDTYDGYTFGSGTRLTVV.

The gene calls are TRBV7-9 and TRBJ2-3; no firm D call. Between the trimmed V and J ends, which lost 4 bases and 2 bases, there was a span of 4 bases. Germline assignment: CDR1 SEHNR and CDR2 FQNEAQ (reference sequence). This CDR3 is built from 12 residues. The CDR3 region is CASSSNTDTQYF. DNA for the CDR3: TGTGCCAGCAGCTCCAACACAGATACGCAGTATTTT.

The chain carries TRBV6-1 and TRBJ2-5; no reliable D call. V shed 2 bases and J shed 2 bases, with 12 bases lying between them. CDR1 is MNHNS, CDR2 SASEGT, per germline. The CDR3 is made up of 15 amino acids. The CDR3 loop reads CASSELFSQQETQYF. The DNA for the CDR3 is TGTGCCAGCAGTGAATTATTCTCGCAGCAAGAGACCCAGTACTTC.

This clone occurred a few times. For the CDR3, the DNA is TGTGCCAGCAGCGTAGGTCCGGACGGTCAAAAGACCCAGTACTTC. Its translation: CASSVGPDGQKTQYF. The chain recombines TRBV9 with TRBJ2-5; D ambiguous. The CDR3 loop spans 15 amino acids. Germline V gene sequence: CDR1 SGDLS, CDR2 YYNGEE. Between the trimmed V and J ends, which lost 0 bases and 6 bases, there was a span of 15 bases.

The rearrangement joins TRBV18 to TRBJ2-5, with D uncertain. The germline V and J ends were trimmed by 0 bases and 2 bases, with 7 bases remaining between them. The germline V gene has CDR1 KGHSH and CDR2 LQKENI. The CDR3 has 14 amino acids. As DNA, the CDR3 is TGTGCCAGCTCACCACCGCAGATACAAGAGACCCAGTACTTC. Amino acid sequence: CASSPPQIQETQYF. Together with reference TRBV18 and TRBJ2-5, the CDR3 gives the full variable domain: NAGVMQNPRHLVRRRGQEARLRCSPMKGHSHVYWYRQLPEEGLKFMVYLQKENIIDESGMPKERFSAEFPKEGPSILRIQQVVRGDSAAYFCASSPPQIQETQYFGPGTRLLVL.

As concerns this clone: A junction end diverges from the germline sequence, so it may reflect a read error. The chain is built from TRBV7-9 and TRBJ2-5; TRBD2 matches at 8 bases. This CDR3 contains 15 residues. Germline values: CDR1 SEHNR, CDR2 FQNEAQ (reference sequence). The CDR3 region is CASSSQGAGVETQYF. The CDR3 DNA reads TGTGCTAGCAGCTCGCAGGGAGCGGGAGTAGAGACCCAGTACTTC.

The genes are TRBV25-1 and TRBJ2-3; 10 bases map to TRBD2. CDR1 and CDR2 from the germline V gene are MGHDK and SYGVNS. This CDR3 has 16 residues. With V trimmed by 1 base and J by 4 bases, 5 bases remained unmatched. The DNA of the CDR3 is TGTGCCAGCAGTGAATCACGGCTAGCGGGAGCAGATACGCAGTATTTT. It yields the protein CASSESRLAGADTQYF.

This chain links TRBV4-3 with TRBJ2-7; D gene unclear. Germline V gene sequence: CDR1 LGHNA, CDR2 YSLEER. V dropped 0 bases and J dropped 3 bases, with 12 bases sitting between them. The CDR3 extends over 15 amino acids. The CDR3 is CASSQDLGSYYEQYF. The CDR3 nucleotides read TGCGCCAGCAGCCAAGATTTGGGCAGTTACTACGAGCAGTACTTC.